This T cell receptor beta chain came from a study of neoadjuvant anti-PD-1 for oral cavity cancer. General study points: TCR analyses covered only a few patients per response group.

In the case of this clone: Its cognate antigen is unknown.

Libraries were prepared by immunoSEQ multiplex PCR; TCRdb keeps only in-frame clonotypes and omits some of them. In the table there are 35,000 to 40,000 clones, about 36% of which are singletons. Time point indicated: after neoadjuvant nivolumab, at surgical resection. Germline V gene data show CDR1 as SGHVS and CDR2 as FQNEAQ. Trimming left V 2 bases short and J 3 bases short, with 7 bases between. The CDR3 is made up of 13 amino acids. This chain links TRBV7-8 with TRBJ1-2; D unresolved. This clonotype was sampled from a person aged 40 to 85 with oral cavity squamous cell carcinoma. The sequences come from tumor tissue, collected after nivolumab (anti-PD-1) treatment. CDR3 nucleotides: TGTGCCAGCAGCTTACACGGATACTATGGCTACACCTTC. Translating it yields CASSLHGYYGYTF.